A single sample gave rise to the 29 T cell receptor beta chains below, sequenced in a study of control samples from healthy donors and cancer patients. TCRdb's table, derived via immunoSEQ multiplex PCR, lists solely in-frame clones and lacks some. The table has 95,000 to 100,000 clones, about 89% seen once. Specimen: blood. These receptor sequences come from a man aged 30 to 39 in good health.

The chain uses TRBV7-2 and TRBJ1-2; no firm D call. This CDR3 spans 14 amino acids. The germline V gene encodes CDR1 SGHTA and CDR2 FQGNSA. V lost 4 bases to trimming and J lost 6 bases, with 15 bases between them. CDR3 DNA sequence: TGTGCCAGCAGCTCACCCGGCCACCAGAATGGCTACACCTTC. The encoded protein is CASSSPGHQNGYTF.

The rearrangement joins TRBV19 to TRBJ2-5; tentatively, D is TRBD1 (6 bases). This CDR3 region has 11 residues. Trimming pared 9 bases from V and 5 bases from J, leaving 10 bases between. The germline gives CDR1 LNHDA, CDR2 SQIVND (reference sequence). CDR3 residues: CASGQWETQYF. The CDR3 DNA follows: TGTGCCAGCGGACAGTGGGAGACCCAGTACTTC.

The J gene is TRBJ2-7, the V gene TRBV19; 8 bases fit TRBD1. V lost 0 bases, J lost 6 bases, and 4 bases stayed unmatched. The CDR3 length is 14 residues. Germline V gene data show CDR1 as LNHDA and CDR2 as SQIVND (reference sequence). The CDR3 here is CASSIDAGGSEQYF. Here the CDR3 DNA reads TGTGCCAGTAGTATAGATGCAGGGGGCAGCGAGCAGTACTTC.

V gene TRBV20-1 combines with J gene TRBJ2-5, with D perhaps being TRBD1 or TRBD2 (5 bases each). The V end lost 3 bases, the J end lost 1 base, and 15 bases lay between the germline ends. Germline V gives CDR1 DFQATT, CDR2 SNEGSKA (reference sequence). The CDR3 length is 15 residues. CDR3 in amino acids: CSASPGQASQETQYF. The CDR3 nucleotides are TGCAGTGCTAGTCCGGGGCAAGCAAGCCAAGAGACCCAGTACTTC.

The chain links TRBV5-4 to TRBJ1-2; 9 bases are shared with TRBD1. CDR3 length: 15 residues. Germline V lookup: CDR1 SGHNT, CDR2 YYREEE (reference sequence). The junction had 2 bases not matched to a gene; V was cut back by 0 bases and J by 2 bases. CDR3 sequence: CASSLGTGENYGYTF. DNA for the CDR3: TGTGCCAGCAGCTTGGGGACAGGGGAAAACTATGGCTACACCTTC. Full variable domain (missing parts from reference TRBV5-4 and TRBJ1-2): ETGVTQSPTHLIKTRGQQVTLRCSSQSGHNTVSWYQQALGQGPQFIFQYYREEENGRGNFPPRFSGLQFPNYSSELNVNALELDDSALYLCASSLGTGENYGYTFGSGTRLTVV.

This chain links TRBV3-1 (or the pseudogene TRBV3-2) with TRBJ1-2; TRBD1 is a possible D gene (5 bases). The V gene's germline CDR1 is LGHDT and CDR2 YNNKEL (reference sequence). Trimming removed 3 bases at V and 8 bases at J, with 16 bases between. The CDR3 has 14 amino acids. The CDR3, as DNA: TGTGCCAGCAGCCATGACGCCGGGACGAAAGGCTACACCTTC. Residues: CASSHDAGTKGYTF.

This chain connects TRBV30 to TRBJ1-1; D gene ambiguous. Germline V gene sequence: CDR1 GTSNPN, CDR2 SVGIG (reference sequence). The ends were cut back, 0 bases at V and 7 bases at J, with 9 bases in the middle. This CDR3 has 12 residues. CDR3 coding DNA: TGTGCCTGGAGTGTACTGGGGTTTGAAGCTTTCTTT. This codes for CAWSVLGFEAFF.

The CDR3 DNA reads as TGTGCCAGCAGCTCGACGGGGTACAAGCAGTTCTTC. Its translation: CASSSTGYKQFF. The chain combines TRBV9 with TRBJ2-1; possibly TRBD2 for D (5 bases). V dropped 4 bases and J dropped 11 bases, with 13 bases sitting between them. The CDR3 covers 12 residues. Germline V lookup: CDR1 SGDLS, CDR2 YYNGEE.

V and J are TRBV10-1 and TRBJ1-1; possible D gene TRBD1, 5 bases. This CDR3 comprises 16 residues. Germline V gene sequence: CDR1 WNHNN, CDR2 SYGVQD (reference sequence). Between the trimmed V and J ends, which lost 6 bases and 4 bases, there was a span of 21 bases. The CDR3 reads CASSWSFSPGGTEAFF. In DNA, the CDR3 is TGCGCCAGCAGCTGGAGTTTCAGCCCGGGGGGCACTGAAGCTTTCTTT.

V gene TRBV27 combines with J gene TRBJ2-7, with a possible D match to TRBD2 (5 bases). This CDR3 is built from 13 residues. Trimming shortened V by 3 bases and J by 2 bases, and 8 bases separated the two germline ends. CDR1 MNHEY and CDR2 SMNVEV come from the germline V gene (reference sequence). CDR3 nucleotide sequence: TGTGCCAGCAGTTTCGCGGGTGCCTACGAGCAGTACTTC. Residues: CASSFAGAYEQYF.

V gene TRBV28 combines with J gene TRBJ2-2, with a weak D call TRBD1 (6 bases). This CDR3 comprises 15 residues. Germline lookup yields CDR1 MDHEN and CDR2 SYDVKM. Trimming pared 2 bases from V and 6 bases from J, leaving 13 bases between. CDR3 loop: CASSLTGRLAGELFF. In DNA form, the CDR3 reads TGTGCCAGCAGTTTAACAGGGCGTTTGGCCGGGGAGCTGTTTTTT.

The chain carries TRBV30 and TRBJ1-1; D unclear. This CDR3 region has 11 residues. V was clipped by 4 bases and J by 4 bases, with 7 bases between them. CDR1 and CDR2 from the germline V gene are GTSNPN and SVGIG (reference sequence). CDR3 in DNA: TGTGCCTGGATGGGGAGCACTGAAGCTTTCTTT. Translated, it gives CAWMGSTEAFF.

The chain recombines TRBV25-1 with TRBJ2-5; D assignment may be TRBD1 or TRBD2 (5 bases each). The CDR3 spans 13 residues. Trimming took 6 bases from V and 5 from J, leaving 13 bases between them. Germline V lookup: CDR1 MGHDK, CDR2 SYGVNS. In DNA, the CDR3 is TGTGCCAGCAGCTCATTGGGGACGGAGACCCAGTACTTC. It codes for CASSSLGTETQYF.

V and J are TRBV4-3 and TRBJ2-1, with D tentatively TRBD1 or TRBD2 (5 bases each). The CDR3 runs to 17 residues. The germline CDR1 and CDR2 sequences are LGHNA and YSLEER. Deletions cut 0 bases from V and 4 bases from J, with 16 bases between. The CDR3 nucleotides are TGCGCCAGCAGCCAAGATCCGATCGCAGGGAGATACAATGAGCAGTTCTTC. As protein: CASSQDPIAGRYNEQFF.

This chain links TRBV10-1 with TRBJ1-1, with D unresolved. This CDR3 region has 13 residues. Germline V CDR1 and CDR2: WNHNN, SYGVQD (reference sequence). V lost 3 bases and J lost 2, with 7 bases in between. This CDR3 reads CASSDTYNTEAFF. CDR3 bases: TGCGCCAGCAGTGACACCTATAACACTGAAGCTTTCTTT.

CDR3 in DNA: TGTGCCACCAGCCGGGGGACAGGGACTTTTTATGGCTACACCTTC. Its translation: CATSRGTGTFYGYTF. This chain joins TRBV15 and TRBJ1-2; 9 nucleotides agree with TRBD1. This CDR3 spans 15 amino acids. V was clipped by 5 bases and J by 5 bases; unmatched bases: 9. Germline V gene lookup returns CDR1 LNHNV and CDR2 YYDKDF (reference sequence).

The chain uses TRBV7-9 and TRBJ2-5, with a possible D match to TRBD2 (5 bases). Per the germline V gene, CDR1 is SEHNR and CDR2 is FQNEAQ (reference sequence). The CDR3 consists of 13 residues. V lost 2 bases and J 4 bases, leaving 8 bases between the germline ends. Written as DNA, the CDR3 is TGTGCCAGCAGCTTACGGGGAGTAGAGACCCAGTACTTC. Its translation: CASSLRGVETQYF.

This sequence joins TRBV5-4 and TRBJ2-1; 7 nucleotides agree with TRBD1. The CDR3 is made up of 13 amino acids. The germline V gene has CDR1 SGHNT and CDR2 YYREEE (reference sequence). Losses at the gene ends were 4 bases for V and 8 bases for J; bases not matched to a gene: 6. The CDR3 nucleotides are TGTGCCAGCAGCCGGACAGGATACGATGAGCAGTTCTTC. As protein: CASSRTGYDEQFF. The full variable domain, completed using reference TRBV5-4 and TRBJ2-1, is ETGVTQSPTHLIKTRGQQVTLRCSSQSGHNTVSWYQQALGQGPQFIFQYYREEENGRGNFPPRFSGLQFPNYSSELNVNALELDDSALYLCASSRTGYDEQFFGPGTRLTVL.

J is TRBJ1-5 and V is TRBV24-1, with unresolved D. Trimming left V 2 bases short and J 1 base short, with 14 bases between. The CDR3 is made up of 17 amino acids. Germline CDR1 and CDR2: KGHDR and SFDVKD. The CDR3 reads CATSDSARTGSNQPQHF. The CDR3 DNA reads as TGTGCCACCAGTGATTCGGCCCGCACCGGGAGCAATCAGCCCCAGCATTTT.

V usage is TRBV28 and J usage is TRBJ2-4; either TRBD1 or TRBD2 may supply D (5 bases each). Per germline, CDR1 MDHEN and CDR2 SYDVKM. The CDR3 has 18 amino acids. V was trimmed by 5 bases and J by 0 bases, leaving 20 bases between them. In DNA, the CDR3 is TGTGCCAGCAGTCCACTCCGGGGCAGATCTGAAGCCAAAAACATTCAGTACTTC. Encoded protein: CASSPLRGRSEAKNIQYF.

V gene TRBV4-2 combines with J gene TRBJ2-7; 7 nucleotides match TRBD2. There are 18 residues in the CDR3. CDR1 is LGHNA, CDR2 YNFKEQ, per germline. Trimming cost V 0 bases and J 0 bases; bases outside gene matches: 11. CDR3 DNA sequence: TGTGCCAGCAGCCAAGAGCTAGCGGATCCCATCAACTCCTACGAGCAGTACTTC. Translating gives CASSQELADPINSYEQYF.

This chain connects TRBV6-5 to TRBJ1-5; D is perhaps TRBD1 (5 bases). Germline CDR1 and CDR2: MNHEY and SVGAGI. The CDR3 runs 13 residues. V was clipped by 6 bases and J by 6 bases, with 12 bases between them. CDR3 nucleotide sequence: TGTGCCAGCAGGGCTTCGGGGGTTCAGCCCCAGCATTTT. Translation gives CASRASGVQPQHF.

The gene calls are TRBV12-3 or TRBV12-4 and TRBJ1-1; weak D call: TRBD1 (5 bases). The CDR3 contains 13 residues. Trimming pared 7 bases from V and 1 base from J, leaving 10 bases between. The CDR3 coding sequence is TGTGCCAGCACCCCCGACAGGAACACTGAAGCTTTCTTT. This encodes CASTPDRNTEAFF.

The chain carries TRBV7-9 and TRBJ1-1; D remains ambiguous. V lost 2 bases and J 4 bases, leaving 8 bases between the germline ends. This CDR3 has 13 amino acids. Looked up from germline, CDR1 is SEHNR and CDR2 is FQNEAQ (reference sequence). The DNA of the CDR3 is TGTGCCAGCAGCTTATGGGGAGCCACTGAAGCTTTCTTT. Translated: CASSLWGATEAFF.

V and J are TRBV5-8 and TRBJ1-3, with D tentatively TRBD1 (5 bases). The CDR3 covers 15 residues. The germline CDR1 and CDR2 sequences are SGHTS and YDEGEE. Between the trimmed V and J ends, which lost 4 bases and 2 bases, there was a span of 13 bases. The CDR3, as DNA: TGTGCCAGCAGCCCCCCGGGACCGGCTGGAAACACCATATATTTT. It encodes CASSPPGPAGNTIYF.

The chain has TRBV28 and TRBJ1-2; possibly TRBD1 for D (6 bases). CDR3 length equals 14 residues. Germline V gives CDR1 MDHEN, CDR2 SYDVKM. V was shortened by 7 bases and J by 0 bases, with 12 bases between the two germline ends. CDR3 protein: CASTFGGPNYGYTF. As DNA, the CDR3 is TGTGCCAGCACCTTCGGGGGGCCTAACTATGGCTACACCTTC.

The chain links TRBV6-5 to TRBJ2-2, with D unclear. From germline, CDR1 is MNHEY and CDR2 SVGAGI. The length of the CDR3 is 16 residues. V shed 0 bases and J shed 3 bases, with 11 bases lying between them. The CDR3 DNA sequence: TGTGCCAGCAGTTACTCCACGAACATATACACCGGGGAGCTGTTTTTT. It is translated as CASSYSTNIYTGELFF.

This clone appeared a single time. V usage is TRBV10-3 and J usage is TRBJ2-2; 9 positions match TRBD1. The germline V gene has CDR1 ENHRY and CDR2 SYGVKD. The V segment lost 6 bases and the J segment 5 bases; nucleotides outside the gene matches: 7. The CDR3 is 15 amino acids. This chain's CDR3 is CAISSGTGRTGELFF. The CDR3, as DNA: TGTGCCATCAGCTCCGGGACAGGGAGAACCGGGGAGCTGTTTTTT.

A single count supports this clone. This chain links TRBV7-5 with TRBJ2-7. TRBV7-5 is labeled a pseudogene. The CDR3 length is 12 residues. The CDR3 is CVRSLVSYEQYF. The CDR3 DNA sequence: TGTGTCAGAAGCTTAGTCTCCTACGAGCAGTACTTC.